Listed here are 31 T cell receptor beta chains from one sample, sequenced in a study of radiation and T cells in renal cell carcinoma. Time point in this sample: blood 2 weeks post-SBRT. Noted treatment: 15 Gy SBRT to primary tumor, nephrectomy 4 weeks later. Sequencing used immunoSEQ multiplex PCR; TCRdb keeps in-frame clones, though not all of them. The table has about 120,000 clones, around four fifths seen once. The input for sequencing was blood, taken from a patient whose treatment included radiotherapy and nephrectomy. The source is a woman aged 60 to 75 with renal cell carcinoma.

The genes are TRBV9 and TRBJ1-1, with a possible D match to TRBD1 (5 bases). The CDR3 has 14 residues. With 3 bases removed from V and 2 bases from J, the gap between germline ends came to 11 bases. Germline CDR1 SGDLS, CDR2 YYNGEE. The DNA of the CDR3 is TGTGCCAGCAGCGGTAGTGGGGCCAACACTGAAGCTTTCTTT. Amino acid sequence: CASSGSGANTEAFF.

V and J are TRBV6-6 and TRBJ2-3; D may be TRBD2 (6 bases). The germline CDR1 and CDR2 sequences are MNHNY and SVGAGI (reference sequence). This CDR3 is 13 amino acids long. The ends were cut back, 0 bases at V and 5 bases at J, with 6 bases in the middle. DNA of the CDR3: TGTGCCAGCAGTTACTCGGGGGGAGATACGCAGTATTTT. Translated, it gives CASSYSGGDTQYF.

This chain uses TRBV30 with TRBJ1-5, with 8 positions matching TRBD1. From germline, CDR1 is GTSNPN and CDR2 SVGIG (reference sequence). V dropped 3 bases and J dropped 5; count of bases not matched to a gene: 9. The CDR3 consists of 15 residues. Here the CDR3 reads CAWSGAGTGHQPQHF. As DNA, the CDR3 is TGTGCCTGGAGCGGAGCCGGGACAGGCCATCAGCCCCAGCATTTT.

The J gene is TRBJ2-1, the V gene TRBV19; TRBD2 matches at 10 bases. The CDR3 length is 16 residues. The germline gives CDR1 LNHDA, CDR2 SQIVND (reference sequence). The V segment lost 0 bases and the J segment 3 bases; nucleotides outside the gene matches: 2. Here the CDR3 reads CASSIERTSGYNEQFF. CDR3 bases: TGTGCCAGTAGTATAGAAAGGACTAGCGGCTACAATGAGCAGTTCTTC.

The V call is TRBV5-8, the J call TRBJ1-1; maybe TRBD1 (6 bases). Trimming pared 4 bases from V and 1 base from J, leaving 11 bases between. From germline, CDR1 is SGHTS and CDR2 YDEGEE. The CDR3 loop spans 14 amino acids. CDR3 nucleotides: TGTGCCAGCAGCCTCGGACAGTCGAACACTGAAGCTTTCTTT. Its translation is CASSLGQSNTEAFF.

V usage is TRBV11-3 and J usage is TRBJ2-1, with no clear D. V was pared by 5 bases and J by 4 bases, with 9 bases between. The CDR3 is 13 residues long. Germline values: CDR1 SGHNT, CDR2 YENEEA. The CDR3 reads CASSRSEYNEQFF. CDR3 DNA: TGTGCCAGCAGCAGATCAGAGTACAATGAGCAGTTCTTC.

The rearrangement links TRBV29-1 to TRBJ1-5, with a possible D match to TRBD1 (5 bases). Germline V gene data show CDR1 as SQVTM and CDR2 as ANQGSEA. V was shortened by 8 bases and J by 7 bases, with 18 bases between the two germline ends. The CDR3 is 13 residues long. CDR3 in DNA: TGCAGCTCATCGGAGGGGCAAGGGCAGCCCCAGCATTTT. This encodes CSSSEGQGQPQHF. Variable domain in full (rest from reference TRBV29-1 and TRBJ1-5): SAVISQKPSRDICQRGTSLTIQCQVDSQVTMMFWYRQQPGQSLTLIATANQGSEATYESGFVIDKFPISRPNLTFSTLTVSNMSPEDSSIYLCSSSEGQGQPQHFGDGTRLSIL.

The chain carries TRBV18 and TRBJ1-4; D gene uncertain. The germline V and J ends were trimmed by 0 bases and 4 bases, with 21 bases remaining between them. CDR1 and CDR2 (germline): KGHSH, LQKENI. This CDR3 is 19 amino acids long. CDR3 DNA sequence: TGTGCCAGCTCACCACCGAAACTCAAAAACTCAGACAATAATGAAAAACTGTTTTTT. Encoded protein: CASSPPKLKNSDNNEKLFF.

This clone was picked up a small number of times. The V gene is TRBV27, the J gene TRBJ1-2; TRBD1 matches 9 bases. V lost 6 bases, J lost 4 bases, and 6 bases stayed unmatched. The CDR3 runs to 14 residues. Germline V gene lookup returns CDR1 MNHEY and CDR2 SMNVEV (reference sequence). CDR3 sequence reads: CASSRDRDAYGYTF. In DNA, the CDR3 is TGTGCCAGCAGCCGGGACAGGGACGCCTATGGCTACACCTTC.

V gene TRBV2 combines with J gene TRBJ1-4; tentative D call: TRBD1 (6 bases). Per the germline V gene, CDR1 is SNHLY and CDR2 is FYNNEI. V dropped 7 bases and J dropped 2 bases, with 11 bases sitting between them. The CDR3 runs 14 residues. CDR3 region: CASNSGQTNEKLFF. In nucleotides, the CDR3 is TGTGCCAGCAACTCAGGACAGACTAATGAAAAACTGTTTTTT. The full variable domain, with the rest looked up from reference TRBV2 and TRBJ1-4, is EPEVTQTPSHQVTQMGQEVILRCVPISNHLYFYWYRQILGQKVEFLVSFYNNEISEKSEIFDDQFSVERPDGSNFTLKIRSTKLEDSAMYFCASNSGQTNEKLFFGSGTQLSVL.

This clone turned up a few times. J is TRBJ2-2 and V is TRBV27; D might be TRBD2 (5 bases). The length of the CDR3 is 15 residues. Trimming shortened V by 3 bases and J by 5 bases, and 13 bases separated the two germline ends. Germline V CDR1 and CDR2: MNHEY, SMNVEV (reference sequence). The CDR3 spells CASSFARTGTGELFF. In DNA, the CDR3 is TGTGCCAGCAGTTTTGCCAGGACGGGGACCGGGGAGCTGTTTTTT.

The chain combines TRBV7-9 with TRBJ1-5; D perhaps matches TRBD1 (5 bases). V dropped 0 bases and J dropped 0 bases, with 9 bases sitting between them. This CDR3 region has 16 residues. CDR1 and CDR2 from the germline V gene are SEHNR and FQNEAQ (reference sequence). In DNA form, the CDR3 reads TGTGCCAGCAGCTTAGCGGGGGATTATAGCAATCAGCCCCAGCATTTT. It specifies CASSLAGDYSNQPQHF.

The chain joins TRBV19 to TRBJ2-1; 9 bases map to TRBD2. Looked up from germline, CDR1 is LNHDA and CDR2 is SQIVND (reference sequence). The ends lost 7 bases at V and 6 bases at J; junction bases unmatched: 16. This CDR3 contains 17 residues. CDR3 nucleotides: TGTGCCAGTAAGGCGGTGGTAGCGGGAGTGGGAGGCAATGAGCAGTTCTTC. Encoded protein: CASKAVVAGVGGNEQFF.

The J gene is TRBJ2-2, the V gene TRBV5-1; weak D call: TRBD1 (6 bases). There are 17 residues in the CDR3. The germline gives CDR1 SGHRS, CDR2 YFSETQ. V gave up 4 bases and J gave up 6 bases, with 22 bases separating them. CDR3 sequence reads: CASSPFSYTDRSGELFF. Here the CDR3 DNA reads TGCGCCAGCAGCCCCTTTTCTTACACGGACAGATCCGGGGAGCTGTTTTTT.

The V gene is TRBV27, the J gene TRBJ2-7, with 9 bases matching TRBD1. V lost 5 bases, J lost 2 bases, and 7 bases stayed unmatched. Per germline, CDR1 MNHEY and CDR2 SMNVEV (reference sequence). This CDR3 is built from 15 residues. DNA of the CDR3: TGTGCCAGCAGTACCCCCGGGACAGGGACCTACGAGCAGTACTTC. Residues: CASSTPGTGTYEQYF.

The genes are TRBV18 and TRBJ2-7; D remains ambiguous. The CDR3 runs 13 residues. Germline loops: CDR1 KGHSH, CDR2 LQKENI. Trimming pared 4 bases from V and 3 bases from J, leaving 10 bases between. DNA of the CDR3: TGTGCCAGCTCACAAAGTCCAGTCTACGAGCAGTACTTC. This gives the protein CASSQSPVYEQYF.

The chain employs TRBV20-1 and TRBJ1-1; no clear D. V was shortened by 4 bases and J by 3 bases, with 6 bases between the two germline ends. The CDR3 spans 11 residues. Germline V gene lookup returns CDR1 DFQATT and CDR2 SNEGSKA (reference sequence). The chain's CDR3 is CSAITHTEAFF. In nucleotides, the CDR3 is TGCAGTGCTATTACGCACACTGAAGCTTTCTTT.

The V gene is TRBV7-8, the J gene TRBJ1-5; 8 bases align to TRBD1. Germline CDR1 SGHVS, CDR2 FQNEAQ. The junction had 11 bases not matched to a gene; V was cut back by 5 bases and J by 2 bases. The CDR3 contains 17 residues. The CDR3 region is CASSSLGRGQGNQPQHF. DNA for the CDR3: TGTGCCAGCAGCAGTTTGGGGAGGGGACAGGGCAATCAGCCCCAGCATTTT.

This clone was recorded only once. This chain connects TRBV5-1 to TRBJ2-7; D may be TRBD1 (5 bases). The CDR3 is made up of 15 amino acids. The germline gives CDR1 SGHRS, CDR2 YFSETQ. V lost 4 bases and J lost 2, with 16 bases in between. This CDR3 reads CASSRVTQGPYEQYF. CDR3 coding DNA: TGCGCCAGCAGCCGAGTTACCCAGGGCCCCTACGAGCAGTACTTC.

The V and J genes are TRBV18 and TRBJ2-3; no firm D call. Germline CDR1 reads KGHSH; CDR2 reads LQKENI. This CDR3 region has 14 residues. Trimming removed 4 bases from V and 4 bases from J, with 12 bases in between. The chain's CDR3 is CASSLRVDADTQYF. The CDR3 nucleotides are TGTGCCAGCTCACTTAGAGTTGATGCAGATACGCAGTATTTT.

The V gene is TRBV2, the J gene TRBJ2-7, with D tentatively TRBD1 (6 bases). V lost 4 bases to trimming and J lost 6 bases, with 16 bases between them. The germline V gene has CDR1 SNHLY and CDR2 FYNNEI. This CDR3 spans 14 amino acids. CDR3 region: CASSVEQGLAEQYF. DNA for the CDR3: TGTGCCAGCAGTGTGGAACAGGGATTGGCCGAGCAGTACTTC.

The chain is built from TRBV6-4 and TRBJ2-2; D may be TRBD1 (6 bases). CDR3 length: 15 amino acids. Germline-derived CDR1 and CDR2 are MRHNA and SNTAGT. With 6 bases removed from V and 0 bases from J, the gap between germline ends came to 11 bases. The CDR3 region is CASREQGTNTGELFF. DNA for the CDR3: TGTGCCAGCAGGGAACAGGGTACGAACACCGGGGAGCTGTTTTTT.

This chain joins TRBV5-1 and TRBJ2-5; 11 bases are shared with TRBD2. This CDR3 spans 16 amino acids. Germline values: CDR1 SGHRS, CDR2 YFSETQ. With 0 bases clipped from V and 0 bases from J, the junction kept 1 base outside the gene matches. The CDR3 DNA reads as TGCGCCAGCAGCTTGGGGACTAGCGGGTACCAAGAGACCCAGTACTTC. Protein product: CASSLGTSGYQETQYF. The full variable domain, with the rest looked up from reference TRBV5-1 and TRBJ2-5, is KAGVTQTPRYLIKTRGQQVTLSCSPISGHRSVSWYQQTPGQGLQFLFEYFSETQRNKGNFPGRFSGRQFSNSRSEMNVSTLELGDSALYLCASSLGTSGYQETQYFGPGTRLLVL.

V gene TRBV5-5 combines with J gene TRBJ2-7; TRBD1 matches at 7 bases. Germline V gene sequence: CDR1 SGHKS, CDR2 YYEKEE (reference sequence). V was clipped by 2 bases and J by 4 bases; unmatched bases: 12. The length of the CDR3 is 16 residues. DNA of the CDR3: TGTGCCAGCAGCTTCCTTCCGCCCGGACAGGATTACGAGCAGTACTTC. Amino acids: CASSFLPPGQDYEQYF.

The chain carries TRBV10-3 and TRBJ1-6, with a weak D call TRBD1 (5 bases). V gave up 11 bases and J gave up 7 bases, with 18 bases separating them. CDR1 is ENHRY, CDR2 SYGVKD, per germline. The CDR3 runs 14 residues. CDR3 region: CAAEPDGGNSPLHF. CDR3 coding DNA: TGTGCCGCCGAACCGGACGGGGGAAATTCACCCCTCCACTTT.

V and J are TRBV5-1 and TRBJ1-2; D gene uncertain. Germline CDR1 SGHRS, CDR2 YFSETQ. Trimming took 0 bases from V and 4 from J, leaving 25 bases between them. This CDR3 comprises 19 residues. CDR3 protein: CASSLVPRVGESFSYGYTF. For the CDR3, the DNA is TGCGCCAGCAGCTTGGTCCCTAGGGTGGGAGAAAGTTTCTCCTATGGCTACACCTTC. The variable domain in full, completed from reference TRBV5-1 and TRBJ1-2, reads KAGVTQTPRYLIKTRGQQVTLSCSPISGHRSVSWYQQTPGQGLQFLFEYFSETQRNKGNFPGRFSGRQFSNSRSEMNVSTLELGDSALYLCASSLVPRVGESFSYGYTFGSGTRLTVV.

This clone was picked up a small number of times. This rearrangement joins TRBV20-1 to TRBJ1-1; D not certain. Trimming removed 5 bases at V and 7 bases at J, with 11 bases between. Germline lookup yields CDR1 DFQATT and CDR2 SNEGSKA (reference sequence). The CDR3 totals 11 residues. The DNA of the CDR3 is TGCAGTGCTCGACCGGGAGGTGAAGCTTTCTTT. It codes for CSARPGGEAFF.

Within the sample, this clone is medium-sized (0.01 to 0.1%). The chain recombines TRBV2 with TRBJ1-6, with D perhaps TRBD1 (6 bases). Germline V lookup: CDR1 SNHLY, CDR2 FYNNEI. Trimming removed 6 bases from V and 0 bases from J, with 18 bases in between. The CDR3 consists of 18 residues. The CDR3 coding sequence is TGTGCCAGCAGCCTGGGGGGGCCCTTGAGCTCCTATAATTCACCCCTCCACTTT. Residues: CASSLGGPLSSYNSPLHF.

The chain joins TRBV6-5 to TRBJ1-1; 8 positions match TRBD1. Germline CDR1 reads MNHEY; CDR2 reads SVGAGI. This CDR3 contains 13 residues. The V gene end was trimmed by 6 bases and the J gene end by 5 bases; junction bases not matched to a gene: 5. CDR3: CASSPRQGTEAFF. In nucleotides, the CDR3 is TGTGCCAGCAGCCCTCGACAGGGGACTGAAGCTTTCTTT.

This chain uses TRBV29-1 with TRBJ2-7; D unresolved. This CDR3 contains 11 residues. The germline V gene has CDR1 SQVTM and CDR2 ANQGSEA. V was shortened by 3 bases and J by 0 bases, with 3 bases between the two germline ends. CDR3 nucleotides: TGCAGCGTTGAGCGCTCCTACGAGCAGTACTTC. Its protein is CSVERSYEQYF.

This clone showed up just a few times. The chain uses TRBV5-6 and TRBJ2-5; TRBD2 aligns across 7 bases. The J segment lost 0 bases and the V segment lost 1 base, leaving 3 bases of the junction unmatched. The germline CDR1 and CDR2 sequences are SGHDT and YYEEEE. This CDR3 contains 15 residues. The CDR3 reads CASSLRRGDQETQYF. In DNA, the CDR3 is TGTGCCAGCAGCTTGCGCCGGGGGGACCAAGAGACCCAGTACTTC.